A single sample is the source of the 31 T cell receptor beta chains below, sequenced in a study of shared clonotypes between healthy human individuals. TCRdb's table, derived via immunoSEQ multiplex PCR, lists solely in-frame clones and lacks some. The sample carries approximately 500,000 clones, roughly 95% recorded once. The source material was naive CD4+ T cells sorted from blood. Subset given: CD45RA+ positively selected. The origin of the receptors is a woman aged 25 to 45 in good health.

V gene TRBV11-2 combines with J gene TRBJ2-5; D call uncertain. CDR1 is SGHAT and CDR2 is FQNNGV in the germline V gene. The CDR3 runs 13 residues. Trimming removed 1 base from V and 5 bases from J, with 8 bases in between. CDR3 residues: CASSLGGVETQYF. CDR3 nucleotide sequence: TGTGCCAGCAGCTTAGGCGGTGTCGAGACCCAGTACTTC.

This chain links TRBV15 with TRBJ2-1, with 9 nucleotides matching TRBD1. The germline V gene encodes CDR1 LNHNV and CDR2 YYDKDF (reference sequence). The CDR3 has 15 amino acids. The J segment lost 4 bases and the V segment lost 5 bases, leaving 6 bases of the junction unmatched. CDR3 sequence reads: CATSGGTGTYNEQFF. CDR3 nucleotides: TGTGCCACCAGCGGCGGGACAGGGACATACAATGAGCAGTTCTTC.

This chain uses TRBV2 with TRBJ2-7, with D possibly TRBD1 on 5 matching bases. Trimming stripped 6 bases from V and 0 bases from J, with 12 bases between. Germline V CDR1 and CDR2: SNHLY, FYNNEI. The CDR3 covers 14 residues. The CDR3: CASRVGADSYEQYF. The CDR3 DNA sequence: TGTGCCAGCAGAGTAGGGGCGGACTCCTACGAGCAGTACTTC.

The rearrangement uses TRBV5-1 and TRBJ2-7; perhaps TRBD1 as D (6 bases). The CDR3 is 14 amino acids. The germline gives CDR1 SGHRS, CDR2 YFSETQ. Trimming stripped 7 bases from V and 6 bases from J, with 20 bases between. CDR3 nucleotides: TGCGCCAGCCGGCCGAGGGGGAGCGCGGGCGAGCAGTACTTC. This gives the protein CASRPRGSAGEQYF.

This sequence joins TRBV5-4 and TRBJ2-7; 10 bases match TRBD2. The CDR3 covers 16 residues. Germline CDR1 and CDR2: SGHNT and YYREEE (reference sequence). The ends lost 4 bases at V and 0 bases at J; junction bases unmatched: 7. In DNA form, the CDR3 reads TGTGCCAGCAGCCACGGACTAGCGGATACCTCCTACGAGCAGTACTTC. Its protein product is CASSHGLADTSYEQYF.

The chain links TRBV6-5 to TRBJ1-1; D is uncertain. CDR1 is MNHEY, CDR2 SVGAGI, per germline. The CDR3 consists of 14 residues. V lost 0 bases and J lost 1, with 6 bases in between. CDR3: CASSYSRTNTEAFF. The CDR3 nucleotides read TGTGCCAGCAGTTACTCCAGGACGAACACTGAAGCTTTCTTT.

The table lists this clone with a count of one. The chain couples TRBV11-3 to TRBJ2-6; TRBD1 or TRBD2 may be the D gene (5 bases each). This CDR3 has 18 amino acids. Germline V gene sequence: CDR1 SGHNT, CDR2 YENEEA. Trimming left V 5 bases short and J 0 bases short, with 17 bases between. This CDR3 is CASSPGNRLSSGANVLTF. Written as DNA, the CDR3 is TGTGCCAGCAGCCCCGGGAACAGGCTGAGCTCTGGGGCCAACGTCCTGACTTTC.

CDR3 in DNA: TGCGCCAGCAGCTTGGATCAGTCCAGAAACACCATATATTTT. This codes for CASSLDQSRNTIYF. This chain uses TRBV5-1 with TRBJ1-3; no clear D gene. CDR3 length equals 14 residues. V was pared by 0 bases and J by 5 bases, with 9 bases between. In germline, CDR1 is SGHRS, CDR2 YFSETQ.

This sequence joins TRBV28 and TRBJ2-7; the match to TRBD1 covers 10 bases. Trimming at V came to 7 bases and at J to 4 bases, leaving 4 bases not matched to a gene. CDR1 and CDR2 from the germline V gene are MDHEN and SYDVKM. The CDR3 is made up of 13 amino acids. DNA for the CDR3: TGTGCCAGCACTCGGACAGGGGGATACGAGCAGTACTTC. Protein product: CASTRTGGYEQYF.

The chain uses TRBV27 and TRBJ2-7; no clear D gene. The germline V gene has CDR1 MNHEY and CDR2 SMNVEV (reference sequence). The CDR3 consists of 14 residues. The V end was cut by 3 bases, the J end by 1 base, with 10 bases between. CDR3 sequence: CASSLYPLSYEQYF. CDR3 bases: TGTGCCAGCAGTTTGTACCCCCTATCCTACGAGCAGTACTTC.

The CDR3 here is CASSLAGAVGDTQYF. The CDR3, as DNA: TGCGCCAGCAGCCTGGCAGGGGCCGTGGGTGATACGCAGTATTTT. This chain links TRBV5-1 with TRBJ2-3, with D perhaps TRBD1 (6 bases). Trimming removed 4 bases at V and 6 bases at J, with 18 bases between. CDR1 and CDR2 from the germline V gene are SGHRS and YFSETQ. This CDR3 is built from 15 residues.

In its sample, this clone was seen a few times. The rearrangement uses TRBV2 and TRBJ1-3; D is ambiguous. The CDR3 is made up of 14 amino acids. The V gene lost 5 bases and the J gene lost 4 bases, with 12 bases spanning the gap. CDR1 is SNHLY and CDR2 is FYNNEI in the germline V gene. The CDR3 sequence is CASSHLISGNTIYF. As DNA, the CDR3 is TGTGCCAGCAGTCACCTGATTTCGGGAAACACCATATATTTT. Based on the CDR3 plus reference TRBV2 and TRBJ1-3, the full variable domain is EPEVTQTPSHQVTQMGQEVILRCVPISNHLYFYWYRQILGQKVEFLVSFYNNEISEKSEIFDDQFSVERPDGSNFTLKIRSTKLEDSAMYFCASSHLISGNTIYFGEGSWLTVV.

V and J are TRBV5-8 and TRBJ2-7; 10 bases match TRBD1. Germline CDR1 is SGHTS and CDR2 is YDEGEE. The CDR3 runs 15 residues. The V segment lost 5 bases and the J segment 4 bases; nucleotides outside the gene matches: 9. The CDR3 is CASSPGTGDSYEQYF. The CDR3 DNA follows: TGTGCCAGCAGTCCCGGGACAGGGGATAGTTACGAGCAGTACTTC.

The chain employs TRBV4-2 and TRBJ1-4, with D unclear. V lost 0 bases and J lost 0, with 11 bases in between. This CDR3 is built from 17 residues. CDR1 and CDR2 (germline): LGHNA, YNFKEQ. Here the CDR3 DNA reads TGTGCCAGCAGCCAAGATCTTTGGAGCTCAACTAATGAAAAACTGTTTTTT. Translating gives CASSQDLWSSTNEKLFF.

The chain employs TRBV7-2 and TRBJ2-1; D might be TRBD2 (6 bases). Trimming stripped 1 base from V and 0 bases from J, with 10 bases between. Germline V gene sequence: CDR1 SGHTA, CDR2 FQGNSA. This CDR3 region has 16 residues. The CDR3: CASSLDRGSSYNEQFF. In DNA form, the CDR3 reads TGTGCCAGCAGCTTAGATCGGGGGAGCTCCTACAATGAGCAGTTCTTC.

This chain connects TRBV6-1 to TRBJ2-1; 13 bases are a match to TRBD2. Looked up from germline, CDR1 is MNHNS and CDR2 is SASEGT. The CDR3 runs 14 residues. The junction had 2 bases not matched to a gene; V was cut back by 8 bases and J by 4 bases. This CDR3 reads CASLGLAGYNEQFF. In nucleotides, the CDR3 is TGTGCCAGCCTGGGACTAGCGGGATACAATGAGCAGTTCTTC.

The chain links TRBV19 to TRBJ1-1; D uncertain. Germline CDR1 is LNHDA and CDR2 is SQIVND (reference sequence). V was shortened by 3 bases and J by 9 bases, with 17 bases between the two germline ends. This CDR3 contains 14 residues. This CDR3 is CASSIMGEQSKAFF. The DNA of the CDR3 is TGTGCCAGTAGTATTATGGGCGAACAGTCTAAAGCTTTCTTT.

The chain is built from TRBV5-1 and TRBJ2-5; D assignment may be TRBD1 or TRBD2 (6 bases each). Germline V gives CDR1 SGHRS, CDR2 YFSETQ. The CDR3 runs to 17 residues. The ends were cut back, 2 bases at V and 7 bases at J, with 24 bases in the middle. The CDR3 loop reads CASSFGVGGGVDGTQYF. The CDR3 nucleotides read TGCGCCAGCAGCTTTGGGGTCGGAGGGGGTGTCGATGGGACCCAGTACTTC.

The chain has TRBV7-6 and TRBJ2-5, with 7 bases lining up with TRBD2. V was pared by 5 bases and J by 7 bases, with 10 bases of the junction left unmatched. The CDR3 length is 14 residues. CDR1 is SGHVS, CDR2 FNYEAQ, per germline. The DNA for the CDR3 is TGTGCCAGCAGCCTAGAGGCTAGCGGCGGGACCCAGTACTTC. Residues: CASSLEASGGTQYF.

The chain employs TRBV7-8 and TRBJ2-7; D may be TRBD1 (6 bases). This CDR3 spans 15 amino acids. CDR1 and CDR2 (germline): SGHVS, FQNEAQ. V lost 1 base and J lost 1, with 11 bases in between. The DNA of the CDR3 is TGTGCCAGCAGCTTAGTCGGCCAGGGGTCCTACGAGCAGTACTTC. As protein: CASSLVGQGSYEQYF. The variable domain in full, with the rest retrieved from reference TRBV7-8 and TRBJ2-7, is GAGVSQSPRYKVAKRGQDVALRCDPISGHVSLFWYQQALGQGPEFLTYFQNEAQLDKSGLPSDRFFAERPEGSVSTLKIQRTQQEDSAVYLCASSLVGQGSYEQYFGPGTRLTVT.

V is TRBV19 and J is TRBJ1-2, with a possible D match to TRBD1 (5 bases). This CDR3 has 16 residues. Germline assignment: CDR1 LNHDA and CDR2 SQIVND (reference sequence). V gave up 2 bases and J gave up 0 bases, with 13 bases separating them. The CDR3 reads CASSITGLRSNYGYTF. The DNA of the CDR3 is TGTGCCAGTAGTATAACGGGACTCCGCTCTAACTATGGCTACACCTTC.

V usage is TRBV6-5 and J usage is TRBJ2-5; 9 bases line up with TRBD1. CDR1 is MNHEY and CDR2 is SVGAGI in the germline V gene. V was pared by 6 bases and J by 5 bases, with 10 bases of the junction left unmatched. The CDR3 covers 15 residues. CDR3 in amino acids: CASSLTDRGWETQYF. The CDR3 coding sequence is TGTGCCAGCAGCCTAACTGACAGGGGGTGGGAGACCCAGTACTTC.

This clone is a singleton in its sample. This sequence joins TRBV11-2 and TRBJ2-7; D may be TRBD1 or TRBD2 (5 bases each). Trimming removed 7 bases from V and 3 bases from J, with 16 bases in between. The CDR3 runs 14 residues. Germline lookup yields CDR1 SGHAT and CDR2 FQNNGV. The chain's CDR3 is CASKGSGTHYEQYF. CDR3 coding DNA: TGTGCCAGCAAGGGGTCGGGAACCCACTACGAGCAGTACTTC.

This chain links TRBV23-1 with TRBJ1-5; D might be TRBD1 (6 bases). TRBV23-1 is marked as an open reading frame, function uncertain. The V and J ends lost 0 bases and 3 bases respectively, with 18 bases between them. CDR3 length: 18 amino acids. Written as DNA, the CDR3 is TGCGCCAGCAGTCAATCGAAAAGGAAACAGGGCCCCAATCAGCCCCAGCATTTT. Amino acid sequence: CASSQSKRKQGPNQPQHF.

This chain uses TRBV4-2 with TRBJ2-7; 7 bases map to TRBD2. V was pared by 1 base and J by 3 bases, with 6 bases of the junction left unmatched. The CDR3 has 15 residues. CDR1 and CDR2 from the germline V gene are LGHNA and YNFKEQ. The CDR3 loop reads CASSQGASGNYEQYF. The CDR3 DNA reads as TGTGCCAGCAGCCAAGGGGCTAGCGGTAACTACGAGCAGTACTTC.

This clone was seen a single time. V usage is TRBV5-4 and J usage is TRBJ1-1; D perhaps matches TRBD1 (5 bases). V was trimmed by 4 bases and J by 6 bases, leaving 16 bases between them. Germline CDR1 is SGHNT and CDR2 is YYREEE (reference sequence). This CDR3 spans 14 amino acids. In DNA form, the CDR3 reads TGTGCCAGCAGCCCAGACCAGGGCTCCGCTGAAGCTTTCTTT. Its protein product is CASSPDQGSAEAFF.

The chain recombines TRBV5-1 with TRBJ2-2; D is ambiguous. Germline CDR1 reads SGHRS; CDR2 reads YFSETQ. The CDR3 loop spans 14 amino acids. Trimming cost V 4 bases and J 1 base, with 8 bases left between them. The DNA for the CDR3 is TGCGCCAGCAGCGGCGGTCGGAACACCGGGGAGCTGTTTTTT. Encoded protein: CASSGGRNTGELFF.

The CDR3 region has the DNA TGTGCCAGCAGCTTAGGCCCCGAGAGCGGGAGGGCCTACGAGCAGTACTTC. Its protein is CASSLGPESGRAYEQYF. The rearrangement joins TRBV13 to TRBJ2-7; 10 nucleotides match TRBD2. CDR1 and CDR2 from the germline V gene are PRHDT and FYEKMQ (reference sequence). CDR3 length equals 17 residues. V shed 0 bases, J shed 2 bases, and the junction held 7 bases outside the gene matches.

The V gene is TRBV2, the J gene TRBJ2-3; no clear D gene. V was pared by 4 bases and J by 0 bases, with 8 bases between. The CDR3 covers 14 residues. Germline-derived CDR1 and CDR2 are SNHLY and FYNNEI. The CDR3 DNA reads as TGTGCCAGCAGTGCTGGCAGGAGCACAGATACGCAGTATTTT. Amino acid sequence: CASSAGRSTDTQYF. The full variable domain, rest sourced from reference TRBV2 and TRBJ2-3, is EPEVTQTPSHQVTQMGQEVILRCVPISNHLYFYWYRQILGQKVEFLVSFYNNEISEKSEIFDDQFSVERPDGSNFTLKIRSTKLEDSAMYFCASSAGRSTDTQYFGPGTRLTVL.

The chain couples TRBV10-2 to TRBJ1-1; D is ambiguous. The CDR3 is 13 amino acids. Germline assignment: CDR1 WSHSY and CDR2 SAAADI. The V end was cut by 2 bases, the J end by 1 base, with 5 bases between. The CDR3 spells CASSETGNTEAFF. CDR3 nucleotide sequence: TGCGCCAGCAGTGAGACGGGGAACACTGAAGCTTTCTTT.

The chain carries TRBV4-1 and TRBJ2-1; TRBD1 matches 7 bases. Unmatched junction bases numbered 6, after V lost 4 bases and J lost 3 bases. CDR1 MGHRA and CDR2 YSYEKL come from the germline V gene. There are 15 residues in the CDR3. The CDR3 spells CASSRPGQNYNEQFF. The CDR3 coding sequence is TGCGCCAGCAGCCGTCCGGGACAGAACTACAATGAGCAGTTCTTC.